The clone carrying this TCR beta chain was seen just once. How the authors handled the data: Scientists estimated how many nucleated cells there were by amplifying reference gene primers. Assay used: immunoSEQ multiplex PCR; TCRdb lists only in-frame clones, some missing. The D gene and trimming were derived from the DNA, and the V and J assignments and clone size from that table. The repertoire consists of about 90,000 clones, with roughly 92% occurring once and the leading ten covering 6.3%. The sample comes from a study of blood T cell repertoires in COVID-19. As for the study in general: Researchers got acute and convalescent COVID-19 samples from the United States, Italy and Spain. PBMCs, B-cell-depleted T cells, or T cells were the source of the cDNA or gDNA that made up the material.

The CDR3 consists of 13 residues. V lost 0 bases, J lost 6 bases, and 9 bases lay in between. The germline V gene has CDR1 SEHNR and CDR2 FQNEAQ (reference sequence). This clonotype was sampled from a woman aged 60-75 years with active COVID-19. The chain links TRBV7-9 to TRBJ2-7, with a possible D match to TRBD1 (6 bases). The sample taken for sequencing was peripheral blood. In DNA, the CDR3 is TGTGCCAGCAGCTTAGCAACAGGGACCGAGCAGTACTTC. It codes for CASSLATGTEQYF.